This T cell receptor beta chain is from a study of patients and donors after allogeneic stem cell transplantation. The CDR3 extends over 16 amino acids. Germline loops: CDR1 MNHNS, CDR2 SASEGT. V was cut by 2 bases and J by 5 bases, with 16 bases left in between. TCRdb re-called the RT-PCR reads with MiXCR, one entry per CDR3 protein. This sample has 200,000 to 250,000 distinct CDR3 sequences, with around 14% found just once. The receptor comes from a human donor who was either an allogeneic HSCT recipient or a stem cell or donor lymphocyte infusion donor (not recorded which). It is not recorded whose cells these are; they may come from a transplant donor. Sequencing was performed on blood, either unsorted or a sorted T cell fraction (not recorded which). This sequence joins TRBV6-1 and TRBJ1-5; TRBD1 might be the D (6 bases). CDR3 DNA: TGTGCCAGCAGTGAAAAGAGGGGGGGGGTTTATCAGCCCCAGCATTTT. It translates to CASSEKRGGVYQPQHF.